The source of this TCR beta chain is a study of CD8+ T cells in alopecia areata. The study, taken as a whole, reports: Across lesional scalp, and particularly alopecia totalis/universalis, clonality surpassed that of normal scalp.

A remark on this clone: What it binds is unknown.

PBMCs provided sorted CD4+ and CD8+ T cells. Sequencing relied on a cDNA template that was reverse transcribed from extracted RNA. The method was immunoSEQ multiplex PCR; TCRdb's version includes in-frame clones alone and lacks a portion of them. Here the sample spans about 150,000 clones, 75% to 90% being singletons. This CDR3 is 13 amino acids long. Trimming pared 2 bases from V and 5 bases from J, leaving 9 bases between. Germline lookup yields CDR1 MNHEY and CDR2 SVGAGI. The clonotype originates from a human donor with alopecia areata. The sample in question was CD8+ T cells sorted from blood, obtained at week 0. The rearrangement joins TRBV6-5 to TRBJ1-1, with TRBD1 as a possible D gene (5 bases). CDR3 sequence: CASSYGGGTEAFF. The CDR3 coding sequence is TGTGCCAGCAGTTACGGGGGAGGAACTGAAGCTTTCTTT.